These T cell receptor beta chains were read from a single sample in a study of memory CD4+ T cells and cytomegalovirus serostatus. Sequencing used immunoSEQ multiplex PCR; TCRdb keeps in-frame clones, though not all of them. The table has some 95,000 clones, around 80% seen once; the top ten hold less than 4%. The specimen sequenced was memory CD4+ T cells from blood. These receptors were obtained from an adult in good health and CMV-seropositive. Both conserved end residues are part of each CDR3. A D gene is named only where the DNA matches it firmly. Clone size is given for some rows only: seen once, a few or many times, or a class if the clone is expanded.

j_call clone_size d_call v_call cdr3_nt cdr3_aa
TRBJ2-7 once TRBD1 TRBV5-1 TGCGCCAGCAGCCCGACGGACAGGGCTTTATCCGAGCAGTACTTC CASSPTDRALSEQYF
TRBJ2-1 - TRBD1 TRBV19 TGTGCCAGCACCCGGGACAGTACCTACAATGAGCAGTTCTTC CASTRDSTYNEQFF
TRBJ2-1 - - TRBV19 TGTGCCAGTAGACCCCGCGGGGTCTCCGAGGGTTGGCAGTTCTTC CASRPRGVSEGWQFF
TRBJ1-5 - - TRBV28 TGTGCCAGCAACCCCGACAGCAATCAGCCCCAGCATTTT CASNPDSNQPQHF
TRBJ2-7 - - TRBV10-3 TGTGCCATCAGTGAGGATCAGCCCGTAAACGAGCAGTACTTC CAISEDQPVNEQYF
TRBJ1-1 - TRBD1 TRBV11-2 TGTGCCAGCAGCTTTGGACAGGGGCGAACTGAAGCTTTCTTT CASSFGQGRTEAFF
TRBJ1-5 once - TRBV5-8 TGTGCCAGCAGCTCCAGCACAGGGCCCAATCAGCCCCAGCATTTT CASSSSTGPNQPQHF
TRBJ1-2 - TRBD1 TRBV7-9 TGTGCCAGCCTAGGGGGATACCGGGACAGGCCCTATGGCTACACCTTC CASLGGYRDRPYGYTF
TRBJ1-5 - TRBD1 TRBV19 TGTGCCAGTAAGGGGGAGACAGGGGGGTCTCAGCCCCAGCATTTT CASKGETGGSQPQHF
TRBJ2-5 - - TRBV5-6 TGTGCCAGCAGCAGGGTCTCCGCCCGGGAGACCCAGTACTTC CASSRVSARETQYF
TRBJ2-1 few - TRBV5-1 TGCGCCAGCAGCCTCGGGGAGTTATACAATGAGCAGTTCTTC CASSLGELYNEQFF
TRBJ2-3 - TRBD1 TRBV11-1 TGTGCCAGCAGCCCAGGGGGCCACACAGATACGCAGTATTTT CASSPGGHTDTQYF
TRBJ1-5 - - TRBV28 TGTGCCAGCAGTTTATGGACGACAGGACAGCAGCCCCAGCATTTT CASSLWTTGQQPQHF
TRBJ2-6 few - TRBV5-1 TGCGCCAGCAGCCCAACGGACTCTGGGGCCAACGTCCTGACTTTC CASSPTDSGANVLTF
TRBJ2-3 - TRBD1 TRBV6-5 TGTGCCAGCAGTTCGTGGACAGGAGCCGCCACAGATACGCAGTATTTT CASSSWTGAATDTQYF
TRBJ2-1 - TRBD2 TRBV7-8 TGTGCCAGCAACCCCCCGCCTAGCGGAGCCTACAATGAGCAGTTCTTC CASNPPPSGAYNEQFF
TRBJ2-2 - - TRBV5-1 TGCGCCAGCAGCGTACAGGGTAGGGACACCGGGGAGCTGTTTTTT CASSVQGRDTGELFF
TRBJ2-5 - TRBD1 TRBV2 TGTGCCAGCAGCCAGGGGGCTGAGACCCAGTACTTC CASSQGAETQYF
TRBJ2-5 - - TRBV28 TGTGCCAGCACCTCCCAAGAGACCCAGTACTTC CASTSQETQYF
TRBJ2-1 - - TRBV28 TGTGCCAGCAGTTCTAGCCGCCTCCTTTACAATGAGCAGTTCTTC CASSSSRLLYNEQFF
TRBJ2-1 - TRBD2 TRBV7-2 TGTGCCAGCAGCTTAGATGGTAGCGGGAGTGGTAATGAGCAGTTCTTC CASSLDGSGSGNEQFF
TRBJ2-5 - - TRBV28 TGTGCCAGCAGTCCCGGAGGGGCGGCCGCAGAGACCCAGTACTTC CASSPGGAAAETQYF
TRBJ1-4 - - TRBV27 TGTGCCAGCAGTTACATAACAGGGAATGAAAAACTGTTTTTT CASSYITGNEKLFF
TRBJ2-2 - - TRBV5-1 TGCGCCAGCAGCTTAGGCCCAGGGATCTCCGGGGAGCTGTTTTTT CASSLGPGISGELFF
TRBJ1-1 - TRBD1 TRBV18 TGTGCCAGCTCCGTCCGGAGACAGGGAACACCCGATTCGAACACTGAAGCTTTCTTT CASSVRRQGTPDSNTEAFF
TRBJ2-5 once - TRBV5-4 TGTGCCAGCAGCTTGGGGGGTTCGGGCGGGCAAGAGACCCAGTACTTC CASSLGGSGGQETQYF
TRBJ1-4 - - TRBV7-2 TGTGCCAGCAGCTTAGCGCACGTCGAAAAACTGTTTTTT CASSLAHVEKLFF
TRBJ2-5 - TRBD2 TRBV7-7 TGTGCTAGCAGCTTAGCATCGGCGGGAGTGGAGACCCAGTACTTC CASSLASAGVETQYF
TRBJ1-5 once - TRBV28 TGTGCCACTCAGGGTTTCGCCCAGCATTTT CATQGFAQHF
TRBJ2-5 once - TRBV2 TGTGCCAGCAGGCCCAGGGCAGGGGCAGAGACCCAGTACTTC CASRPRAGAETQYF
TRBJ1-4 few - TRBV6-5 TGTGCCAGCAGTTATGCAGCTCCTCCTGAAAAACTGTTTTTT CASSYAAPPEKLFF
TRBJ1-3 - TRBD1 TRBV18 TGTGCCAGCTCACGAGACAGGGTTGAGGCTGGAAACACCATATATTTT CASSRDRVEAGNTIYF
TRBJ1-4 - - TRBV6-6 TGTGCCAGCAGTTACCCGGCCGAAAAACTGTTTTTT CASSYPAEKLFF
TRBJ1-1 - - TRBV28 TGTGCCAGCACCTTAGGGATTTTGGGCACTGAAGCTTTCTTT CASTLGILGTEAFF
TRBJ2-5 - TRBD2 TRBV5-1 TGCGCCAGCAGCTCTGGTAGCGGGAGAAGGGCGGAGACCCAGTACTTC CASSSGSGRRAETQYF
TRBJ2-5 - - TRBV5-1 TGCGCCAGCAGGGGGGCTTTAGGGGAGACCCAGTACTTC CASRGALGETQYF
TRBJ2-7 - - TRBV2 TGTGCCAGCAGTGAACGCAGCTCTCACGAGCAGTACTTC CASSERSSHEQYF
TRBJ1-1 - - TRBV6-6 TGTGCCAGCAGGCCACAGGCCGATGGGACTGAAGCTTTCTTT CASRPQADGTEAFF
TRBJ1-2 - - TRBV5-4 TGTGCCAGCAGCTTGGGGGGGGGACGGACTAACTATGGCTACACCTTC CASSLGGGRTNYGYTF